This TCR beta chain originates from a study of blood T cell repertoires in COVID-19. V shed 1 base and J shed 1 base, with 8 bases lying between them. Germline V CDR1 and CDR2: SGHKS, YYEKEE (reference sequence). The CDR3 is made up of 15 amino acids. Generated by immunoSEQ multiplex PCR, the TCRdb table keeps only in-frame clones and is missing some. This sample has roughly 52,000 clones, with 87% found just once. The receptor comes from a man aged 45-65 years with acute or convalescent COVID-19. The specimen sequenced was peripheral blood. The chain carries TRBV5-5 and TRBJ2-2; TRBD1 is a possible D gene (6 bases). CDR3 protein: CASSLKGGNTGELFF. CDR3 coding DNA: TGTGCCAGCAGCTTGAAAGGGGGGAACACCGGGGAGCTGTTTTTT. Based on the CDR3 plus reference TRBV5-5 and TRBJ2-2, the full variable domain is DAGVTQSPTHLIKTRGQQVTLRCSPISGHKSVSWYQQVLGQGPQFIFQYYEKEERGRGNFPDRFSARQFPNYSSELNVNALLLGDSALYLCASSLKGGNTGELFFGEGSRLTVL.